The sequence of this T cell receptor (beta chain) was determined in a study of cytomegalovirus exposure and HLA in healthy donors. The study, taken as a whole, reports: Association of a missense DCLRE1C variant with TCR beta V- and J-gene trimming was reported in a later analysis. Most TCR sequences proved rare, with some public TCRs found in many donors. Several of the most significant clusters were apparently associated with common viral pathogens in a later analysis.

PCR was performed using 60 Vbeta and 13 Jbeta primers. TCRdb keeps only in-frame clones here, not all; method: immunoSEQ multiplex PCR. Among 110,000 or so clones listed, roughly 87% were seen once. As regards this clone: What it recognizes is unknown.

This CDR3 region has 16 residues. V lost 4 bases and J 2 bases, leaving 17 bases between the germline ends. Germline lookup yields CDR1 SGDLS and CDR2 YYNGEE. The source of this sequence is a woman between 18 and 30 years old in good health and CMV-seronegative. The specimen was PBMCs. The V call is TRBV9, the J call TRBJ2-3, with D maybe TRBD2 (7 bases). CDR3 coding DNA: TGTGCCAGCAGCTTTAGGGGGGGGCCTGCCACAGATACGCAGTATTTT. This sequence encodes CASSFRGGPATDTQYF.